Included here is one TCR beta chain sequence, with context. The CDR3 is 16 residues long. This sample was included in a study of T cell changes during pregnancy in multiple sclerosis. Method: immunoSEQ multiplex PCR; TCRdb's copy keeps in-frame clones and lacks some. Of about 73,000 clones detected, almost 90% appear once; the ten largest clones hold 9% to 9.5%. The TCR comes from a female donor in good health, enrolled as a control in a pregnancy study. Material: peripheral blood, obtained after pregnancy. The chain is built from TRBV21-1 and TRBJ2-3; TRBD2, the table's D call, was not compared with the DNA. TRBV21-1 is marked as a pseudogene. The DNA of the CDR3 is TGTGCCAGCAGCAAGGGTTGCGGGACTAGCACAGATACGCAGTATTTT. It encodes CASSKGCGTSTDTQYF.